These T cell receptor beta chains were read from a single sample in a study of early T cells in non-severe SARS-CoV-2 infection. MiXCR, applied by TCRdb to the 5' RACE reads, yields one record per CDR3 protein. This table has around 58,000 distinct CDR3 sequences, less than 5% appearing once. The sample was whole blood. The origin of the receptors is an adult who was a healthcare worker with PCR-confirmed SARS-CoV-2 infection or an uninfected control (not recorded which). The CDR3 runs from the conserved cysteine through the conserved F or W. The D gene is left open where the match is weak. Only part of the rows carry a size: once, few, many, or a class if the clone is expanded.

TGTGCCAGTAGAGCGACTAGCGGGAGCTACGAGCAGTACTTC	CASRATSGSYEQYF	TRBJ2-7	TRBD2	TRBV19	-
TGCGCCAGCAGCTTGATGTTGTCAACAGGTAGCGGATCACCCCTCCACTTT	CASSLMLSTGSGSPLHF	TRBJ1-6	-	TRBV5-1	-
TGTGCCAGCAGCTTAGTGGGGGCCACACAGGGGCGACCCTTCTACAATGAGCAGTTCTTC	CASSLVGATQGRPFYNEQFF	TRBJ2-1	TRBD1	TRBV7-9	-
TGTGCCAGCAGTACTATGGGGGAGACCCAGTACTTC	CASSTMGETQYF	TRBJ2-5	-	TRBV6-6	many
TGTGCCAGCAGCTTATGGGAGCCTCCCCTTCCATCCTACGAGCAGTACTTC	CASSLWEPPLPSYEQYF	TRBJ2-7	-	TRBV7-8	few
TGTGCCAGCTCACCAAATGAGGGAGGGGCTTTCTTT	CASSPNEGGAFF	TRBJ1-1	-	TRBV18	few
TGTGCCAGCAGTTTATGGCGCAGTGAAGCTTTCTTT	CASSLWRSEAFF	TRBJ1-1	-	TRBV12-3/TRBV12-4	few
TGTGCCAGCAGCCCCAGTCTTGGTGTGCAGTTCTTC	CASSPSLGVQFF	TRBJ2-1	-	TRBV11-2	few
TGTGCTAGTGGTTTGATCCTGTACGGGGAGCTGTTTTTT	CASGLILYGELFF	TRBJ2-2	-	TRBV12-5	-
TGTGCCAGCAGCCCCTCCCAAGGACAGAACTATGGCTACACCTTC	CASSPSQGQNYGYTF	TRBJ1-2	-	TRBV7-3	-
TGTGCCAGCGGCTCTTACAATGAGCAGTTCTTC	CASGSYNEQFF	TRBJ2-1	-	TRBV7-6	many
TGTGCCAGCAGTGGTGGAGTGGGCACTGGAAACACCATATATTTT	CASSGGVGTGNTIYF	TRBJ1-3	-	TRBV12-3/TRBV12-4	many
TGTGCCAGCAGCTTTGTTCGGGACGAGCAGTACTTC	CASSFVRDEQYF	TRBJ2-7	-	TRBV5-4	many
TGTGCCAGCAGTTTATCCTACACGCGACTAGCGGGAGTCGTAACAGATACGCAGTATTTT	CASSLSYTRLAGVVTDTQYF	TRBJ2-3	TRBD2	TRBV28	few
TGTGCCAGCAGCTTGGTACCGGGGACCGGGGCCAACGTCCTGACTTTC	CASSLVPGTGANVLTF	TRBJ2-6	-	TRBV5-6	many
TGTGCCAGCGGACAGGGGATTACCTACGAGCAGTACTTC	CASGQGITYEQYF	TRBJ2-7	TRBD1	TRBV6-2/TRBV6-3	many
TGTGCCATCAGACTAGCGGCAGAAGAGACCCAGTACTTC	CAIRLAAEETQYF	TRBJ2-5	TRBD2	TRBV10-3	few